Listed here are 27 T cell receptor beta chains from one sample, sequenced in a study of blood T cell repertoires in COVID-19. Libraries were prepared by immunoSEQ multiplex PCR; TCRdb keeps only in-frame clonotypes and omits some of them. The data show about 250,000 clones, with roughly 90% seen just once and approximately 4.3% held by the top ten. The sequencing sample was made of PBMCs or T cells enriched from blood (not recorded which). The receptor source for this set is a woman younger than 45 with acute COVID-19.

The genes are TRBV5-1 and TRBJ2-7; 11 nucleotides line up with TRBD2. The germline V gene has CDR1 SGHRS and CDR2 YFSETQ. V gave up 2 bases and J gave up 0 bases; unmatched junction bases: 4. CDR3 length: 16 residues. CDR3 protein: CASSLGTSGGSYEQYF. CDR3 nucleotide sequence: TGCGCCAGCAGCTTAGGTACTAGCGGGGGCTCCTACGAGCAGTACTTC.

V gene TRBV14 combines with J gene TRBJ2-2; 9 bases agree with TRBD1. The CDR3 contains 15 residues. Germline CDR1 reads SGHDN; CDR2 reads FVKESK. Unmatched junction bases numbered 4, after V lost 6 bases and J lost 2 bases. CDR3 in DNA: TGTGCCAGCAGAAAGGACAGGGGTAACACCGGGGAGCTGTTTTTT. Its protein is CASRKDRGNTGELFF.

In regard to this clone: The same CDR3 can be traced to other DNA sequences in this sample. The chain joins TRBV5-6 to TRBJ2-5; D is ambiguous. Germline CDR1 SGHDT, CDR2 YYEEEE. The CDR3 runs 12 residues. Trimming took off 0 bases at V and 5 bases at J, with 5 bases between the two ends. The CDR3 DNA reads TGTGCCAGCAGCTTGGGCGTGGAGACCCAGTACTTC. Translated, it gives CASSLGVETQYF.

CDR3 sequence (DNA): TGTGCCAGCTCACGAACGGGACAGGGGGAGACCGAGCAGTACTTC. Protein sequence: CASSRTGQGETEQYF. The chain couples TRBV18 to TRBJ2-7, with 11 bases aligning to TRBD1. Trimming removed 4 bases from V and 6 bases from J; junction bases left unmatched: 8. CDR1 is KGHSH and CDR2 is LQKENI in the germline V gene. The CDR3 covers 15 residues.

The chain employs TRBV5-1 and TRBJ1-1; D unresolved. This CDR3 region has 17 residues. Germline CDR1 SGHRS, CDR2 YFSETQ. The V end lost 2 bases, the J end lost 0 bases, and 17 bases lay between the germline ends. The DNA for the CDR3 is TGCGCCAGCAGCTTTCGGGCCACGAGGGAACTGAACACTGAAGCTTTCTTT. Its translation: CASSFRATRELNTEAFF. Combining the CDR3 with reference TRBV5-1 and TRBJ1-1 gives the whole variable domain KAGVTQTPRYLIKTRGQQVTLSCSPISGHRSVSWYQQTPGQGLQFLFEYFSETQRNKGNFPGRFSGRQFSNSRSEMNVSTLELGDSALYLCASSFRATRELNTEAFFGQGTRLTVV.

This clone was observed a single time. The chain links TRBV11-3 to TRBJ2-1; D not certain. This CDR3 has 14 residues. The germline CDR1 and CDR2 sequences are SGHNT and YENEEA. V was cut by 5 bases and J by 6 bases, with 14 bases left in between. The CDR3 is CASSLGPLPNEQFF. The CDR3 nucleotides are TGTGCCAGCAGCCTAGGGCCCCTGCCCAATGAGCAGTTCTTC.

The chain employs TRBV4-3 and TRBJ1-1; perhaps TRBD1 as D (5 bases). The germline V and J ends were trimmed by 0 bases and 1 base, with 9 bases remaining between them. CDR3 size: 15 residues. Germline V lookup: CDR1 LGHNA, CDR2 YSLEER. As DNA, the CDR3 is TGCGCCAGCAGCCAAGATCGGGGGGGGAACACTGAAGCTTTCTTT. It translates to CASSQDRGGNTEAFF.

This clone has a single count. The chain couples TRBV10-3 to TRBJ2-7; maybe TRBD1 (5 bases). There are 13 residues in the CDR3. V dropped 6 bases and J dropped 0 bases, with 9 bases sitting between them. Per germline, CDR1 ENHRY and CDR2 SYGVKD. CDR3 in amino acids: CAISDRSSYEQYF. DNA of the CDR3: TGTGCCATCAGCGACAGAAGCTCCTACGAGCAGTACTTC.

The CDR3 is CASTMTGTGDYEQYF. CDR3 sequence (DNA): TGCGCCAGCACAATGACCGGGACAGGGGACTACGAGCAGTACTTC. The chain carries TRBV5-1 and TRBJ2-7; 10 bases align to TRBD1. Germline V gene sequence: CDR1 SGHRS, CDR2 YFSETQ. The CDR3 consists of 15 residues. Unmatched junction bases numbered 9, after V lost 6 bases and J lost 3 bases.

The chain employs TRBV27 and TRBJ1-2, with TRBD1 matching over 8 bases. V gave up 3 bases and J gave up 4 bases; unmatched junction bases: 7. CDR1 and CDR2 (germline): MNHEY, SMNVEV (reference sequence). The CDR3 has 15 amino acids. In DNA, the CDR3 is TGTGCCAGCAGTTTGGGGCAGGGGGCCCTCTATGGCTACACCTTC. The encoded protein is CASSLGQGALYGYTF.

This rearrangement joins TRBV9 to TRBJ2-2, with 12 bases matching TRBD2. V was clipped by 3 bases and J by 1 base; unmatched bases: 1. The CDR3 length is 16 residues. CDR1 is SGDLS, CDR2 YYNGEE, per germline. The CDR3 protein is CASSALAGGNTGELFF. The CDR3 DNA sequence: TGTGCCAGCAGCGCACTAGCGGGGGGGAACACCGGGGAGCTGTTTTTT.

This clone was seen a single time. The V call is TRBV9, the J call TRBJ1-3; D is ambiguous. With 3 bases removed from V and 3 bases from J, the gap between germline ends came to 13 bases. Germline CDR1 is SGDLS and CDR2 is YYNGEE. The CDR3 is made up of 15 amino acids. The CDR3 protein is CASSGRVGSGNTIYF. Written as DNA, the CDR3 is TGTGCCAGCAGCGGGCGGGTAGGGAGTGGAAACACCATATATTTT. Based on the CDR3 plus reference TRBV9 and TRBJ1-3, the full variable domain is DSGVTQTPKHLITATGQRVTLRCSPRSGDLSVYWYQQSLDQGLQFLIQYYNGEERAKGNILERFSAQQFPDLHSELNLSSLELGDSALYFCASSGRVGSGNTIYFGEGSWLTVV.

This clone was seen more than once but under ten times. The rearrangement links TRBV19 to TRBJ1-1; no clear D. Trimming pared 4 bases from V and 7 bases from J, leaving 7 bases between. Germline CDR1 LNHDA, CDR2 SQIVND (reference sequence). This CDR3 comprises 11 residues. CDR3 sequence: CASSNGLEAFF. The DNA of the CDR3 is TGTGCCAGTAGTAACGGACTTGAAGCTTTCTTT.

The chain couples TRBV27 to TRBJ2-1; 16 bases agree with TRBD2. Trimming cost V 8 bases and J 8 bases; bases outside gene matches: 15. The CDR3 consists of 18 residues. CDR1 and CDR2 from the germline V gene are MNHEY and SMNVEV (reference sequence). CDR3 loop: CASGPGTSGGGSIDEQFF. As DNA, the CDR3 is TGTGCCAGCGGACCCGGGACTAGCGGGGGGGGGTCGATTGATGAGCAGTTCTTC.

The CDR3 is CASSEFSLGQGANTEAFF. The DNA of the CDR3 is TGTGCCAGCAGTGAATTTTCCTTGGGGCAGGGGGCGAACACTGAAGCTTTCTTT. The V gene is TRBV6-1, the J gene TRBJ1-1, with 8 bases matching TRBD1. This CDR3 has 18 amino acids. From germline, CDR1 is MNHNS and CDR2 SASEGT. V shed 2 bases and J 1 base; nucleotides not matched to a gene: 12.

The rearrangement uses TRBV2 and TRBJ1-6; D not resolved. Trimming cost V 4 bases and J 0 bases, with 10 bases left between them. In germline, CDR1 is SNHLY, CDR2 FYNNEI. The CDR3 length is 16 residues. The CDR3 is CASSAEGNSYNSPLHF. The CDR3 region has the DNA TGTGCCAGCAGTGCGGAGGGAAACTCCTATAATTCACCCCTCCACTTT.

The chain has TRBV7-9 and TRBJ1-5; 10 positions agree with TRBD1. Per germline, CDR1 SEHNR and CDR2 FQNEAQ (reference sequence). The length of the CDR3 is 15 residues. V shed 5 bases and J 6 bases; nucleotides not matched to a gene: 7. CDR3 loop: CASSQSGQGVQPQHF. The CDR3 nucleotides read TGTGCCAGCAGCCAGTCCGGACAGGGGGTTCAGCCCCAGCATTTT. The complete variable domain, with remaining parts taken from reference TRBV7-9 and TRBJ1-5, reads DTGVSQNPRHKITKRGQNVTFRCDPISEHNRLYWYRQTLGQGPEFLTYFQNEAQLEKSRLLSDRFSAERPKGSFSTLEIQRTEQGDSAMYLCASSQSGQGVQPQHFGDGTRLSIL.

The CDR3 spells CASRTRQGPDQPQHF. In nucleotides, the CDR3 is TGTGCCAGCAGGACGAGACAGGGGCCGGATCAGCCCCAGCATTTT. The rearrangement links TRBV21-1 to TRBJ1-5; the table's D gene call, TRBD1, was not cross checked with the DNA. TRBV21-1 is marked as a pseudogene. This CDR3 has 15 residues.

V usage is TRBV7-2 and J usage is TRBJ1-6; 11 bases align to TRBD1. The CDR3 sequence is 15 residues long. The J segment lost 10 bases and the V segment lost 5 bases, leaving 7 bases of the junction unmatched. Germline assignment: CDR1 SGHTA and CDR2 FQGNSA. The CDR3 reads CASSPRTGGISPLHF. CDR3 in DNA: TGTGCCAGCAGCCCACGGACAGGGGGCATCTCACCCCTCCACTTT. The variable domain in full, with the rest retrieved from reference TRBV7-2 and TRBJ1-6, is GAGVSQSPSNKVTEKGKDVELRCDPISGHTALYWYRQSLGQGLEFLIYFQGNSAPDKSGLPSDRFSAERTGGSVSTLTIQRTQQEDSAVYLCASSPRTGGISPLHFGNGTRLTVT.

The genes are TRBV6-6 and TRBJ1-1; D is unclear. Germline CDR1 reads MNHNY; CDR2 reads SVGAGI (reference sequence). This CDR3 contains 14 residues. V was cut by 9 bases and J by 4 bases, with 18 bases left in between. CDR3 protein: CASGYSPGSTEAFF. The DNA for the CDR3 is TGTGCCAGTGGATACAGCCCGGGGAGCACTGAAGCTTTCTTT.

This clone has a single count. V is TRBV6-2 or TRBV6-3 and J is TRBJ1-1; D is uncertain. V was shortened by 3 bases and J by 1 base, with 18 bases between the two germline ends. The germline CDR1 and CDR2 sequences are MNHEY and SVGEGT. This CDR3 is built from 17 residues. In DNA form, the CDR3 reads TGTGCCAGCAGTTATTGGAGGTGGGAGACAACGAACACTGAAGCTTTCTTT. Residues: CASSYWRWETTNTEAFF.

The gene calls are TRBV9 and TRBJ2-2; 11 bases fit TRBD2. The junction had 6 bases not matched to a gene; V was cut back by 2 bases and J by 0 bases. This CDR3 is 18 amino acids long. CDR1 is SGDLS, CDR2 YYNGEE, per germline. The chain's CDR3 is CASSVRLAGTANTGELFF. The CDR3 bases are TGTGCCAGCAGCGTTCGACTAGCGGGGACCGCGAACACCGGGGAGCTGTTTTTT.

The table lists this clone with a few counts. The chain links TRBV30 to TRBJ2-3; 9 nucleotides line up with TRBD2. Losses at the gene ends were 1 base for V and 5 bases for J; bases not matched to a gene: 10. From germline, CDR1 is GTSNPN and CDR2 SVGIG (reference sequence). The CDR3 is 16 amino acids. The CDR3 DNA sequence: TGTGCCTGGAGTGCGCTGGGCGGGGGGGCCATAGATACGCAGTATTTT. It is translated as CAWSALGGGAIDTQYF.

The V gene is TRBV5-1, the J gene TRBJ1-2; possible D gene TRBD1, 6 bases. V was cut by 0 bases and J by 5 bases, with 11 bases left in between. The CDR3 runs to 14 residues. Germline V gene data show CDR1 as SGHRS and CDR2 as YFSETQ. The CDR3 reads CASSLGPRGYGYTF. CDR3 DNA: TGCGCCAGCAGCTTGGGCCCCAGGGGTTATGGCTACACCTTC. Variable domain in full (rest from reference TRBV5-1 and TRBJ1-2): KAGVTQTPRYLIKTRGQQVTLSCSPISGHRSVSWYQQTPGQGLQFLFEYFSETQRNKGNFPGRFSGRQFSNSRSEMNVSTLELGDSALYLCASSLGPRGYGYTFGSGTRLTVV.

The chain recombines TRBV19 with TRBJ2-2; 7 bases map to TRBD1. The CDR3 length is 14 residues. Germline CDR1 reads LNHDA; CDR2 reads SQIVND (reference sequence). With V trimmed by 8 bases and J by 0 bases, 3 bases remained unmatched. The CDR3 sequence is CASEGQANTGELFF. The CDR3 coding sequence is TGTGCCAGTGAAGGACAGGCGAACACCGGGGAGCTGTTTTTT. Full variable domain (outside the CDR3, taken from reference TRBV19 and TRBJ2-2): DGGITQSPKYLFRKEGQNVTLSCEQNLNHDAMYWYRQDPGQGLRLIYYSQIVNDFQKGDIAEGYSVSREKKESFPLTVTSAQKNPTAFYLCASEGQANTGELFFGEGSRLTVL.

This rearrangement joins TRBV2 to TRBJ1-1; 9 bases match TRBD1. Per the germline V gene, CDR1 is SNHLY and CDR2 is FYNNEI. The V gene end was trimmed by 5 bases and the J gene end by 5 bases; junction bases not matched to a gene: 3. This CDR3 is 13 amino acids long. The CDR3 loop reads CASSPTGGTEAFF. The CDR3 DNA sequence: TGTGCCAGCAGTCCGACAGGGGGGACTGAAGCTTTCTTT. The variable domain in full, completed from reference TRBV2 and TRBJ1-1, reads EPEVTQTPSHQVTQMGQEVILRCVPISNHLYFYWYRQILGQKVEFLVSFYNNEISEKSEIFDDQFSVERPDGSNFTLKIRSTKLEDSAMYFCASSPTGGTEAFFGQGTRLTVV.

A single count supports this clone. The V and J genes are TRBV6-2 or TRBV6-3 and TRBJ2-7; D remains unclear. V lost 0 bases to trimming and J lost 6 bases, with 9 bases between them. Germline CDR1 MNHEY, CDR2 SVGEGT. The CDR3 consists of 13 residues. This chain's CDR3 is CASSYSSGGEQYF. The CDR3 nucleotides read TGTGCCAGCAGTTACTCTTCCGGCGGCGAGCAGTACTTC.